This T cell receptor (beta chain) is drawn from a study of blood T cell repertoires in COVID-19. At the level of the study: Samples came from the United States, Italy and Spain, spanning acute and convalescent COVID-19. In each case, the material was cDNA or gDNA derived from T cells, B-cell-depleted T cells, or PBMCs.

CDR3 size: 16 residues. V was trimmed by 1 base and J by 2 bases, leaving 12 bases between them. Germline assignment: CDR1 MNHEY and CDR2 SMNVEV (reference sequence). This clone was found once. Original processing methods: Estimates of nucleated cell counts were drawn from the amplification of reference gene primers. Some clones are missing from TCRdb's copy, which holds only in-frame ones; the method was immunoSEQ multiplex PCR. That table furnishes V, J and clone size, whereas the DNA furnished D and trimming. The data contain about 190,000 clones, about three quarters of them singletons. J is TRBJ1-3 and V is TRBV27; unclear D gene. The material sequenced was peripheral blood. This clonotype was obtained from a woman aged 80 or older with active or convalescent COVID-19. The CDR3 region is CASSLYSPLTGNTIYF. The CDR3 DNA reads as TGTGCCAGCAGTTTATATAGTCCTTTAACTGGAAACACCATATATTTT.